This T cell receptor (beta chain) came from a study of shared clonotypes between healthy human individuals. This CDR3 spans 16 amino acids. Germline CDR1 and CDR2: SEHNR and FQNEAQ (reference sequence). The ends lost 3 bases at V and 5 bases at J; junction bases unmatched: 11. Study-level findings and limits: Richness estimates generally favored naive over memory subsets.

Regarding this clone: The antigen remains undetermined.

Each of the donors was a healthy adult who was HIV-negative and had not had a recent acute infection or vaccination. The authors' processing: With immunoSEQ giving junction-only sequences and no quality scores, filtering differed. The protocol was immunoSEQ multiplex PCR, while the TCRdb copy is restricted to in-frame clones and leaves out a portion. The DNA was the basis for D and trimming; V, J and clone size are from that table. The repertoire has over a million clones, approximately 98.5% of them found once; the top ten carry about 0.34%. Sequenced input: naive CD4+ T cells sorted from blood. As to subset: CD45RA+ positively selected. This chain joins TRBV7-9 and TRBJ1-1; TRBD1 matches 8 bases. This clonotype originated in a man aged 25 to 40 in good health. The CDR3 nucleotides read TGTGCCAGCAGCTTGTCTCCCGGACAGGGCCCTACTGAAGCTTTCTTT. This translates into CASSLSPGQGPTEAFF.